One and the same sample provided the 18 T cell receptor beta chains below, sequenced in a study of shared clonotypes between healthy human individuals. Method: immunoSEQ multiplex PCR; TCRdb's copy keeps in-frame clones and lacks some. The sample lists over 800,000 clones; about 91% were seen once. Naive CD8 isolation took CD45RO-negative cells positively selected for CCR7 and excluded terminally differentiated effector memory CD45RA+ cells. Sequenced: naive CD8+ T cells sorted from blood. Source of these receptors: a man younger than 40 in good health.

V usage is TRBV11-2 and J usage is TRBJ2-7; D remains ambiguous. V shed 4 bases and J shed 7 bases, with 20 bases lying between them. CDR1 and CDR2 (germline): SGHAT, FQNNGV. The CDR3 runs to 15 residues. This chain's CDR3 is CASSSPPDGYLEQYF. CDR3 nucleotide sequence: TGTGCCAGCAGCTCCCCCCCGGACGGCTACTTGGAGCAGTACTTC.

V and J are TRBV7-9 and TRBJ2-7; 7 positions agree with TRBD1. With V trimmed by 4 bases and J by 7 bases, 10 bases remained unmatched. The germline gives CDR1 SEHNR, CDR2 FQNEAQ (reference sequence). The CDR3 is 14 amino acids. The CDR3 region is CASSSVRQGGEQYF. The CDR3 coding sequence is TGTGCCAGCAGCTCAGTTAGACAGGGTGGGGAGCAGTACTTC.

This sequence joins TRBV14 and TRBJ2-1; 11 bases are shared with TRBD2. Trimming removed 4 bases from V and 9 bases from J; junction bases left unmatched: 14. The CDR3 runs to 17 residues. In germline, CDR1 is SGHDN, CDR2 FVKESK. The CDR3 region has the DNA TGTGCCAGCAGCCTCGCCAATGAAACTAGCGGGAGAGGTGAGCAGTTCTTC. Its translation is CASSLANETSGRGEQFF. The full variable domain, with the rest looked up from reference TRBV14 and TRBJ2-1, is EAGVTQFPSHSVIEKGQTVTLRCDPISGHDNLYWYRRVMGKEIKFLLHFVKESKQDESGMPNNRFLAERTGGTYSTLKVQPAELEDSGVYFCASSLANETSGRGEQFFGPGTRLTVL.

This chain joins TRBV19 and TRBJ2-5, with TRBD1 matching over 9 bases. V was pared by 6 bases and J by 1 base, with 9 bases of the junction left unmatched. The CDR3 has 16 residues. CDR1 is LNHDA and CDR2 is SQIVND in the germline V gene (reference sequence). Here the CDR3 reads CASSLGQGSGQETQYF. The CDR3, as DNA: TGTGCCAGTAGCCTAGGACAGGGGAGCGGCCAAGAGACCCAGTACTTC.

The CDR3 spells CASSMAGGYTF. The CDR3 DNA reads as TGTGCCAGTAGTATGGCTGGAGGCTACACCTTC. This rearrangement joins TRBV19 to TRBJ1-2; D is unclear. The V gene's germline CDR1 is LNHDA and CDR2 SQIVND (reference sequence). V was trimmed by 3 bases and J by 8 bases, leaving 7 bases between them. The CDR3 totals 11 residues. Filled out from reference TRBV19 and TRBJ1-2, the complete variable domain reads DGGITQSPKYLFRKEGQNVTLSCEQNLNHDAMYWYRQDPGQGLRLIYYSQIVNDFQKGDIAEGYSVSREKKESFPLTVTSAQKNPTAFYLCASSMAGGYTFGSGTRLTVV.

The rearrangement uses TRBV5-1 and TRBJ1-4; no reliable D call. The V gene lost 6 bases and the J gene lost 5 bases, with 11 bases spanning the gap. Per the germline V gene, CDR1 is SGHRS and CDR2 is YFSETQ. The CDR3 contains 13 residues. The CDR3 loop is CASTSLGNEKLFF. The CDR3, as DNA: TGCGCCAGCACCTCCCTAGGGAATGAAAAACTGTTTTTT. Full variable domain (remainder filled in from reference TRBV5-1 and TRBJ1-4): KAGVTQTPRYLIKTRGQQVTLSCSPISGHRSVSWYQQTPGQGLQFLFEYFSETQRNKGNFPGRFSGRQFSNSRSEMNVSTLELGDSALYLCASTSLGNEKLFFGSGTQLSVL.

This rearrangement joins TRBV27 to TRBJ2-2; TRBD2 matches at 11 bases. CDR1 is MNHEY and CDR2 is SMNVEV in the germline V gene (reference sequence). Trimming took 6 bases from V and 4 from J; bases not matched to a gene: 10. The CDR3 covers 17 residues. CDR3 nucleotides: TGTGCCAGCAGCTGGATCTCCACTAGCGGGGGCACCGGGGAGCTGTTTTTT. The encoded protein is CASSWISTSGGTGELFF.

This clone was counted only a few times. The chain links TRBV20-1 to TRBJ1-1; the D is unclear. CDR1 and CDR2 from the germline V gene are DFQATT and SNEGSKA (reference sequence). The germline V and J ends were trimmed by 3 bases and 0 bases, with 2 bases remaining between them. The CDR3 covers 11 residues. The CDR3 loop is CSARMNTEAFF. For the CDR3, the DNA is TGCAGTGCTAGGATGAACACTGAAGCTTTCTTT.

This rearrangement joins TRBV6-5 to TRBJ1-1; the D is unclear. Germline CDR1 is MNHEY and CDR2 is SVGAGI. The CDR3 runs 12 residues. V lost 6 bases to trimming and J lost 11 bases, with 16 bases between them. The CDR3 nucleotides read TGTGCCAGCAGCCACGAAAGGGTGAGCGCTTTCTTT. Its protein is CASSHERVSAFF.

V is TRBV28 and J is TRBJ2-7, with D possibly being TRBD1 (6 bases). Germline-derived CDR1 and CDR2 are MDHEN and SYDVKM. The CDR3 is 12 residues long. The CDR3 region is CAVGAIDYEQYF. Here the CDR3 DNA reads TGTGCAGTGGGGGCGATCGATTACGAGCAGTACTTC.

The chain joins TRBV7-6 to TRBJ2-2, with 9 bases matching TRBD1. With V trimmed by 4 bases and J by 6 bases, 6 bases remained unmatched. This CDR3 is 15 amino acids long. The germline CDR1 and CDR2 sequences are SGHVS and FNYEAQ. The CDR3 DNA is TGTGCCAGCAGCTCAAGACAGGGGGGGCCCGGGGAGCTGTTTTTT. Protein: CASSSRQGGPGELFF.

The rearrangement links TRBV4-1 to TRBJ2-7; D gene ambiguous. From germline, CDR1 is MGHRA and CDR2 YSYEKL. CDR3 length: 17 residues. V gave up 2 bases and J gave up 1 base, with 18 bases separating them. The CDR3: CASSQFVGIPRSYEQYF. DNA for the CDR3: TGCGCCAGCAGCCAATTCGTGGGGATTCCCCGTTCCTACGAGCAGTACTTC.

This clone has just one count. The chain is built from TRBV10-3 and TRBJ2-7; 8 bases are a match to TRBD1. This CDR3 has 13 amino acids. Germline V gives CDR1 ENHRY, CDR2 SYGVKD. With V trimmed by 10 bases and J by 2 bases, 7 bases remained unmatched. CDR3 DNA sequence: TGTGCCACGACGACAGGGGCGCCCTACGAGCAGTACTTC. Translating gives CATTTGAPYEQYF.

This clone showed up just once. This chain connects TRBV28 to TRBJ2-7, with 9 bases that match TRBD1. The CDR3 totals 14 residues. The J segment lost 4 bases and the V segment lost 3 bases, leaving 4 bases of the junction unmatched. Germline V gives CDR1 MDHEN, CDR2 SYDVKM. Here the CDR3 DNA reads TGTGCCAGCAGTTTCCCTGGGACAGGGTACGAGCAGTACTTC. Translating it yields CASSFPGTGYEQYF.

The CDR3 sequence is CASSPGPGGNQPQHF. The CDR3 nucleotides read TGTGCCAGCAGCCCGGGCCCGGGCGGGAATCAGCCCCAGCATTTT. The chain couples TRBV28 to TRBJ1-5; D gene ambiguous. Germline V gene lookup returns CDR1 MDHEN and CDR2 SYDVKM. The CDR3 loop spans 15 amino acids. V was cut by 6 bases and J by 4 bases, with 16 bases left in between.

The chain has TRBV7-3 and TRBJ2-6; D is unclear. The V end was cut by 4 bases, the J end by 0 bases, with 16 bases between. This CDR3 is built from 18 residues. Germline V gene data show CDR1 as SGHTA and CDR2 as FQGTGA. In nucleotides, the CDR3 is TGTGCCAGCAGCTACAACCCACTCTCGTCCTCTGGGGCCAACGTCCTGACTTTC. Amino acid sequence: CASSYNPLSSSGANVLTF. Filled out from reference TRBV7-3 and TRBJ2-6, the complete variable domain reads GAGVSQTPSNKVTEKGKYVELRCDPISGHTALYWYRQSLGQGPEFLIYFQGTGAADDSGLPNDRFFAVRPEGSVSTLKIQRTERGDSAVYLCASSYNPLSSSGANVLTFGAGSRLTVL.

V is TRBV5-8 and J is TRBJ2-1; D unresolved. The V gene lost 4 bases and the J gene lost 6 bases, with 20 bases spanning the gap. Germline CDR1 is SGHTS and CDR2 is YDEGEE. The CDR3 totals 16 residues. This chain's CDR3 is CASSPRVSTRLNEQFF. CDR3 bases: TGTGCCAGCAGCCCGCGAGTCTCTACTCGACTCAATGAGCAGTTCTTC.

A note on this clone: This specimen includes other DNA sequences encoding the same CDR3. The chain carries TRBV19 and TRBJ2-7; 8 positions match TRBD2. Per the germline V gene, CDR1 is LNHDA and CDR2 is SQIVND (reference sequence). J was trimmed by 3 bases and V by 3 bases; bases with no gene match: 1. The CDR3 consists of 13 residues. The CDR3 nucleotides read TGTGCCAGTAGTATGGCGGGGGGCTACGAGCAGTACTTC. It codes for CASSMAGGYEQYF.